A selection of T cell receptor beta chains follows, all from one sample in a study of blood T cells in healthy people across ages. TCRdb reprocessed the 5' RACE reads with MiXCR, giving one entry per CDR3 protein. The sample contains 850,000 or so distinct CDR3 sequences, more than 25% of which appear only once. The sample was blood. These receptors originate from an elderly woman in good health. The CDR3 runs from the conserved cysteine through the conserved F or W. Fields, in order: D gene, J gene, clone size, V gene, CDR3 DNA, CDR3 protein. A D gene is named only where the DNA matches it firmly. Clone size is shown for a subset of rows, as once, few, many or a class of expanded clone.

TRBD2	TRBJ2-5	many	TRBV7-2	TGTGCCAGCAGGAAGGGGACTAGCGGGGGGGCTGAGGAGACCCAGTACTTC	CASRKGTSGGAEETQYF
-	TRBJ2-7	many	TRBV14	TGTGCCAGCAGTTTGGCCGGGCCGAGGCAGTACTTC	CASSLAGPRQYF
-	TRBJ2-7	-	TRBV7-9	TGTGCCAGCAGCTTAGTGGTAGCGGAGTCCTACGAGCGGTACTTC	CASSLVVAESYERYF
-	TRBJ1-5	-	TRBV5-1	TGCGCCAGCAGCTGGGGGGGGGATGTCTATCAGCCCCAGCATTTT	CASSWGGDVYQPQHF
TRBD2	TRBJ2-5	-	TRBV20-1	TGCAGTGCTAGAGACCCGGGACTAGCGGGGTTGTACCAAGAGACCCAGTACTTC	CSARDPGLAGLYQETQYF
TRBD2	TRBJ2-3	many	TRBV7-2	TGTGCCAGCAGCTTCCTAGCGGGGACCAGCGATACGCAGTATTTT	CASSFLAGTSDTQYF
-	TRBJ2-5	many	TRBV12-3/TRBV12-4	TGTGCCAGCAGTCTAGCGACAGGGTCGGAGACCCAGTACTTC	CASSLATGSETQYF
-	TRBJ2-7	many	TRBV7-2	TGTGCCAGCAGCTTAGATCAGGGCGACCTCTACGAGCAGTACTTC	CASSLDQGDLYEQYF
TRBD1	TRBJ2-3	many	TRBV7-4	TGTGCCAGCAGCTTACTGGACAGGGAGTCGTTAGATACGCAGTATTTT	CASSLLDRESLDTQYF
-	TRBJ1-2	many	TRBV24-1	TGTGCCACCAGTGATACGGGAGGGGGTGGTAGCTATGGCTACACCTTC	CATSDTGGGGSYGYTF
-	TRBJ1-5	many	TRBV20-1	TGCAGTGCCGCGGAGTTCAATCAGCCCCAGCATTTT	CSAAEFNQPQHF
-	TRBJ2-7	-	TRBV20-1	TGCAGTGCTCCCGACTGGGCGTCTTACAGTGAGCAGTACTTC	CSAPDWASYSEQYF
-	TRBJ2-1	-	TRBV7-2	TGTGCCAGCAGCTTAGCGGGGTCGCCATACAATGAGCAGTTCTTC	CASSLAGSPYNEQFF
TRBD1	TRBJ2-7	-	TRBV2	TGTGCCAGCAGGCTGGACAGGGTAACCTACGAGCAGTACTTC	CASRLDRVTYEQYF
-	TRBJ2-1	-	TRBV12-3/TRBV12-4	TGTGCCAGTAGCTTACCCCAGGGGAGCAATGAGCAGTTCTTC	CASSLPQGSNEQFF
TRBD2	TRBJ2-3	many	TRBV30	TGTGCCTGGAGTCCGACGACTAGCGGGCAAATGTATTTT	CAWSPTTSGQMYF
-	TRBJ1-1	many	TRBV12-3/TRBV12-4	TGTGCCAGCAACCGGGACCGGTCGAACACTGAAGCTTTCTTT	CASNRDRSNTEAFF
-	TRBJ1-6	few	TRBV4-2	TGTGCCAGCAGCCAAGTGGTGGGGAGCTCCTATAATTCACCCCTCCACTTT	CASSQVVGSSYNSPLHF
-	TRBJ2-2	few	TRBV15	TGTGCCACCAGCAGAGTGCGGAACACCGGGGAGCTGTTTTTT	CATSRVRNTGELFF
-	TRBJ1-6	-	TRBV9	TGTGCCAGCAGCGCCGCGGTGGATTCACCCCACCACTTT	CASSAAVDSPHHF
-	TRBJ2-5	many	TRBV2	TGTGCCAGCAGGACCTTCGCGGGGCAAGAGACCCAGTACTTC	CASRTFAGQETQYF
-	TRBJ1-5	many	TRBV10-3	TGTGCCACCGAAGACAGGTATAGCAATCAGCCCCAGCATTTT	CATEDRYSNQPQHF
TRBD1	TRBJ1-2	many	TRBV5-5	TGTGCCAGCAGCCCGGGAGGGACAGGAGTGAACTATGGCTACACCTTC	CASSPGGTGVNYGYTF
TRBD1	TRBJ2-7	-	TRBV6-2/TRBV6-3	TGTGCCAGCAGTTACCTGACAGGGGTCCCCTCCTACGAGCAGTACTTC	CASSYLTGVPSYEQYF
TRBD2	TRBJ2-1	few	TRBV20-1	TGCAGTGCTAGAGATACTAGCGGGGGGCGCTACAATGAGCAGTTCTTC	CSARDTSGGRYNEQFF
TRBD1	TRBJ1-1	-	TRBV6-1	TGTGCCAGCAGTGAAATTGCAGGGGGAGGAAGCATTGAAGCTTTCTTT	CASSEIAGGGSIEAFF
-	TRBJ1-5	-	TRBV6-5	TGTGCCAGCAGTCCGAATGTCGGACGGGTAAATCAGCCCCAGCATTTT	CASSPNVGRVNQPQHF
-	TRBJ1-1	-	TRBV7-2	TGTGCCAGCAGCTTAAGGCCGGGGAGGTACACTGAAGCTTTCTTT	CASSLRPGRYTEAFF
-	TRBJ2-1	many	TRBV7-2	TGTGCCAGCAGCCAATGGGCAGGGGTGTACAATGAGCAGTTCTTC	CASSQWAGVYNEQFF
TRBD1	TRBJ2-3	-	TRBV29-1	TGCAGTGAGTCGGACAGGAGCACAGATACGCAGTATTTT	CSESDRSTDTQYF
TRBD2	TRBJ2-4	many	TRBV28	TGTGCCAGCAGTTTACAAACTAGCGGGGGGCTCCAAAACATTCAGTACTTC	CASSLQTSGGLQNIQYF
TRBD2	TRBJ2-3	few	TRBV30	TGTGCCTGGAGTGCCGGGGGGGCCCCAGATACGCAGTATTTT	CAWSAGGAPDTQYF
-	TRBJ2-3	-	TRBV4-1	TGCGCCAGCAGCCAGTCAACAGGGAGCACAGATACACAGTATTTT	CASSQSTGSTDTQYF
-	TRBJ1-5	many	TRBV12-3/TRBV12-4	TGTGCCAGCAGTTCACAGGGAAGTGCTAGCAATCAGCCCCAGCATTTT	CASSSQGSASNQPQHF
-	TRBJ2-1	-	TRBV20-1	TGCAGTGCCCCCGGTCCCCGAAGCTCCTACAATGAGCAGTTCTTC	CSAPGPRSSYNEQFF
-	TRBJ1-5	many	TRBV7-9	TGTGCCAGCAGCTTATCGCAAAATCAGCCCCAGCATTTT	CASSLSQNQPQHF
TRBD2	TRBJ2-3	once	TRBV7-3	TGTGCCAGCAGCCCACTAGCGGGGGGGAGAGATACGCAGTATTTT	CASSPLAGGRDTQYF